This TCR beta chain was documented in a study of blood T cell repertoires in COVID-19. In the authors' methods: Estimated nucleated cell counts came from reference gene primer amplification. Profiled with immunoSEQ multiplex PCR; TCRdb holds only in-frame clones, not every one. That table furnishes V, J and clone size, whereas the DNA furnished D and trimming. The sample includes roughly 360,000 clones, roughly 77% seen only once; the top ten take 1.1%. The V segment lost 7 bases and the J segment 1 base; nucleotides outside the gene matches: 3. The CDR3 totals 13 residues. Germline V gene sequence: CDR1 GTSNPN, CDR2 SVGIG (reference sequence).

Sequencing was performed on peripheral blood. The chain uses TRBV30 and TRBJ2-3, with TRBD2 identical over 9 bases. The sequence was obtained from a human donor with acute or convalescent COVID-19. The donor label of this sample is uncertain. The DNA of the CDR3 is TGTGCCTTCCAGCGGGGGGGCACAGATACGCAGTATTTT. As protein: CAFQRGGTDTQYF.